This T cell receptor (beta chain) was documented in a study of cytomegalovirus exposure and HLA in healthy donors. CDR1 and CDR2 (germline): GTSNPN, SVGIG (reference sequence). The CDR3 has 17 amino acids. The ends were cut back, 2 bases at V and 1 base at J, with 18 bases in the middle. It was with 60 Vbeta and 13 Jbeta primers that the PCR ran. Produced via immunoSEQ multiplex PCR; TCRdb's table is partial and in-frame only. The data hold about 80,000 clones, with 60% to 80% observed a single time. The sequenced sample consisted of PBMCs. The TCR was taken from a man aged 45-60 years in good health and CMV-seronegative. The V gene is TRBV30, the J gene TRBJ1-5; tentatively, D is TRBD1 (6 bases). The CDR3 sequence: CAWSPPFGGPSNQPQHF. CDR3 sequence (DNA): TGTGCCTGGAGTCCCCCCTTCGGGGGGCCAAGCAATCAGCCCCAGCATTTT.